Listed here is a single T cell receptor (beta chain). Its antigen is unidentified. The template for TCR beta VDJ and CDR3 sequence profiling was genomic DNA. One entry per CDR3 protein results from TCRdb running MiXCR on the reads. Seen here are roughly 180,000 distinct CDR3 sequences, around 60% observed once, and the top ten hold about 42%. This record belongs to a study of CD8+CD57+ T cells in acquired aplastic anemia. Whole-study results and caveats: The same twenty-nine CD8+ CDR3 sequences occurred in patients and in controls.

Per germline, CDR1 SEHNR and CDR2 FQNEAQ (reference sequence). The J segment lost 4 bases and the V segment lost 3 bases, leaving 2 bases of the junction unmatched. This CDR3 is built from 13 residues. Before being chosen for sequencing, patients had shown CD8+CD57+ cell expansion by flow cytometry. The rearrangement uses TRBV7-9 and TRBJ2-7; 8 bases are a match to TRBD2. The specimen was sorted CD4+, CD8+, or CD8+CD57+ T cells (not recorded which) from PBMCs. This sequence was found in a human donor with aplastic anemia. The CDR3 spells CASSFSGKYEQYF. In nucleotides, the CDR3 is TGTGCCAGCAGCTTTAGCGGGAAGTACGAGCAGTACTTC.